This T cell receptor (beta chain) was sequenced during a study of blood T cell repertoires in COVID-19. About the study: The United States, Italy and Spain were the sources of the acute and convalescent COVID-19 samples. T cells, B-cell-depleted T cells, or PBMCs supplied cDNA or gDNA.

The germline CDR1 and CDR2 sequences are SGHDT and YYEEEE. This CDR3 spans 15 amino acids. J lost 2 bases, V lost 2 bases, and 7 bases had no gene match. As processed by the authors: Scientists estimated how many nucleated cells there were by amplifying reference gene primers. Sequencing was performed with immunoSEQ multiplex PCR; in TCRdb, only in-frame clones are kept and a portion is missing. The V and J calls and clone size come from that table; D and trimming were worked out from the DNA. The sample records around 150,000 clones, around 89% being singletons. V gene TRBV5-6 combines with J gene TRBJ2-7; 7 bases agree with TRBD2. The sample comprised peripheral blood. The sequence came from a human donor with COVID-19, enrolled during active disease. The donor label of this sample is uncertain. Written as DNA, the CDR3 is TGTGCCAGCAGCTTTTGGTGGGAGGGAACCTACGAGCAGTACTTC. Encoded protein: CASSFWWEGTYEQYF.